The T cell receptor (beta chain) described here comes from a study of blood T cell repertoires in COVID-19 (dated by TCRdb to the early 2020s). A note on the overall study: The collaborator samples originated in the United States, Italy and Spain and spanned the acute and convalescent phases of COVID-19. Nearly every sample came with metadata listing a de-identified subject ID, COVID-19 status, age in years and sex. The repertoires were made available in a free public database intended to serve as a resource for research on the immune response to SARS-CoV-2. Samples came from the ongoing ImmuneRACE study (first 160 participants) plus 1,254 subjects from 6 global collaborators. Where available, HLA class I and class II types were taken from metadata supplied by the sample provider and were not determined by assay-based typing. The prospective study material was composed of cDNA or gDNA derived from T cells, B-cell-depleted T cells, or PBMCs. Deeply sampled blood TCRbeta repertoires from subjects exposed to, actively infected with, or recovered from COVID-19 were included in the dataset.

As regards this clone: Its antigen is unknown. No quality values exist for individual bases; no much larger clone is one base distant.

Results and caveats for the whole study, not just this receptor: The amount of clinical and demographic metadata varied by source and participant and was provided uncurated.

The immunoSEQ Assay, a bias-controlled multiplex PCR, was used to amplify TCRbeta CDR3 regions from genomic DNA. In the authors' own workflow: The number of nucleated cells in each sample was estimated by amplification of reference gene primers within the assay. Sequence reads were collapsed and filtered to measure the absolute abundance of every unique TCRbeta CDR3 rearrangement. For each sample, productive Simpson clonality was calculated by taking the square root of Simpson's diversity index across productive rearrangements. This is the immuneACCESS table as TCRdb keeps it, with only in-frame sequences that have V and J called. A part of the clones is gone; compared with another copy, unresolved V genes explain less than half, and the rest is unexplained. The V and J calls and clone size were taken over from that table, and D and trimming were inferred from the DNA. The sample table contains about 190,000 clones; only one count was recorded for about 81% of them. In total, the top ten clones hold over 13% of the sample.

CDR1 and CDR2 were assigned from the germline V gene as MGHRA and YSYEKL. V is reduced by 0 bases and J by 4 bases, leaving a spacing of 7 bases between them. The CDR3 contains 14 residues, cysteine and phenylalanine counted. The CDR3 DNA has 42 bases and is translated from base 1. Whole blood was collected in K2EDTA tubes by collaborating institutions according to the institutions' own protocols. Collaborator samples were shipped for TCRbeta analysis as frozen whole blood, isolated PBMCs, or DNA extracted from either sample type. The chain joins TRBV4-1 to TRBJ1-5, with TRBD1 as a weak D call on 5 bases. The TCR sequence derives from a young man with active or convalescent COVID-19. Specimen: peripheral blood. The DNA sequence reads TGCGCCAGCAGCCAAGAATCAGGGAATCAGCCCCAGCATTTT. Its coded protein is CASSQESGNQPQHF.